Presented here are 10 T cell receptor beta chains from one specimen sequenced in a study of shared clonotypes between healthy human individuals. Some clones are missing from TCRdb's copy, which holds only in-frame ones; the method was immunoSEQ multiplex PCR. The repertoire holds 850,000 to 1,100,000 clones, about 80% seen once, with over 0.8% in the top ten. Sequenced input: memory CD4+ T cells from PBMCs. Documented subset: CD45RA-negative fraction. These receptors were collected from a man aged 18 to 29 in good health. Some clones in this sample may be carry-over from other donors' samples.

The chain carries TRBV28 and TRBJ2-5; 8 bases are a match to TRBD1. Near its end, the DNA agrees better with TRBJ2-7, so the J call may be wrong. In germline, CDR1 is MDHEN, CDR2 SYDVKM. CDR3 size: 14 residues. Written as DNA, the CDR3 is TGTGCCAGCAGACAGCGGACAGGGACCTACGAGCAGTACTTC. Its protein is CASRQRTGTYEQYF.

J is TRBJ1-5 and V is TRBV28; D call uncertain. Looked up from germline, CDR1 is MDHEN and CDR2 is SYDVKM. Deletions cut 2 bases from V and 5 bases from J, with 10 bases between. This CDR3 has 14 amino acids. CDR3 DNA: TGTGCCAGCAGTTTAGGACTGTGGGATCAGCCCCAGCATTTT. Translation: CASSLGLWDQPQHF.

Notes on this clone: This CDR3 is also generated by other DNA sequences in the sample. CDR3 nucleotides: TGTGCCAGTAGTATAGTGCGGGGTAATCAGCCCCAGCATTTT. It is translated as CASSIVRGNQPQHF. V gene TRBV19 combines with J gene TRBJ1-5; D unresolved. Deletions cut 1 base from V and 4 bases from J, with 8 bases between. Germline CDR1 and CDR2: LNHDA and SQIVND (reference sequence). This CDR3 is built from 14 residues. Combining the CDR3 with reference TRBV19 and TRBJ1-5 gives the whole variable domain DGGITQSPKYLFRKEGQNVTLSCEQNLNHDAMYWYRQDPGQGLRLIYYSQIVNDFQKGDIAEGYSVSREKKESFPLTVTSAQKNPTAFYLCASSIVRGNQPQHFGDGTRLSIL.

The chain recombines TRBV28 with TRBJ2-7, with 11 bases lining up with TRBD2. After removal of 5 bases from V and 5 bases from J, the junction contained 20 bases not matched to a gene. The CDR3 length is 19 residues. CDR1 and CDR2 (germline): MDHEN, SYDVKM. The CDR3: CASSGWERGTSGAENEQYF. The CDR3 DNA reads TGTGCCAGCAGTGGATGGGAGAGAGGGACTAGCGGAGCGGAGAACGAGCAGTACTTC.

The chain employs TRBV7-2 and TRBJ2-2, with TRBD1 matching 11 bases. V dropped 5 bases and J dropped 8; count of bases not matched to a gene: 7. The CDR3 is 15 residues long. The germline gives CDR1 SGHTA, CDR2 FQGNSA. CDR3 nucleotides: TGTGCCAGCAGCCCCGGACAGGGGGCGTCAGGGGAGCTGTTTTTT. This codes for CASSPGQGASGELFF. Filled out from reference TRBV7-2 and TRBJ2-2, the complete variable domain reads GAGVSQSPSNKVTEKGKDVELRCDPISGHTALYWYRQSLGQGLEFLIYFQGNSAPDKSGLPSDRFSAERTGGSVSTLTIQRTQQEDSAVYLCASSPGQGASGELFFGEGSRLTVL.

The table lists this clone with many counts. The chain has TRBV28 and TRBJ2-4; D remains unclear. Deletions cut 3 bases from V and 9 bases from J, with 9 bases between. The CDR3 contains 12 residues. The germline V gene encodes CDR1 MDHEN and CDR2 SYDVKM. The CDR3 spells CASSFSDGIQYF. The CDR3 nucleotides read TGTGCCAGCAGTTTCTCAGATGGCATTCAGTACTTC. The whole variable domain, remainder taken from reference TRBV28 and TRBJ2-4, is DVKVTQSSRYLVKRTGEKVFLECVQDMDHENMFWYRQDPGLGLRLIYFSYDVKMKEKGDIPEGYSVSREKKERFSLILESASTNQTSMYLCASSFSDGIQYFGAGTRLSVL.

This chain links TRBV2 with TRBJ2-1, with D possibly being TRBD2 (6 bases). CDR3 length equals 14 residues. Germline loops: CDR1 SNHLY, CDR2 FYNNEI. V lost 4 bases and J lost 10, with 17 bases in between. The CDR3 reads CASSGAGLAGEQFF. The CDR3 region has the DNA TGTGCCAGCAGTGGTGCGGGGCTGGCGGGAGAGCAGTTCTTC.

The J gene is TRBJ2-5, the V gene TRBV5-1, with 10 bases aligning to TRBD2. The CDR3 runs to 16 residues. The germline V gene has CDR1 SGHRS and CDR2 YFSETQ. Trimming took 2 bases from V and 3 from J; bases not matched to a gene: 7. CDR3 in DNA: TGCGCCAGCAGCTTAGGACTAGCGGCAGGGGAAGAGACCCAGTACTTC. Translated, it gives CASSLGLAAGEETQYF.

The chain combines TRBV2 with TRBJ2-3, with TRBD2 identical over 9 bases. This CDR3 has 14 amino acids. CDR1 and CDR2 (germline): SNHLY, FYNNEI. V dropped 6 bases and J dropped 0; count of bases not matched to a gene: 1. Here the CDR3 reads CASSGLASTDTQYF. The CDR3 nucleotides read TGTGCCAGCAGCGGACTAGCGAGCACAGATACGCAGTATTTT.

The V gene is TRBV7-9, the J gene TRBJ1-3; a possible D gene is TRBD1 (5 bases). CDR3 size: 14 residues. The V end lost 3 bases, the J end lost 3 bases, and 9 bases lay between the germline ends. The germline gives CDR1 SEHNR, CDR2 FQNEAQ (reference sequence). This CDR3 is CASSLDTRGNTIYF. The CDR3 coding sequence is TGTGCCAGCAGCTTGGACACCCGTGGAAACACCATATATTTT.